Shown below are 10 T cell receptor beta chains from a single sample sequenced in a study of T cell repertoires in cytomegalovirus infection. These receptors' antigens are unknown. One entry per CDR3 protein results from TCRdb running MiXCR on the reads. Of a few hundred thousand distinct CDR3 sequences in the sample, roughly 42% were seen once. Here the sequenced sample was cultured PBMCs, taken from culture after CMV antigen stimulation. These receptors were collected from a human donor in good health (CMV status not recorded). Some clones in this sample may be carry-over from other donors' samples.

This clonotype was counted a few times. The chain uses TRBV7-2 and TRBJ2-7; perhaps TRBD1 as D (5 bases). The V and J ends lost 3 bases and 2 bases respectively, with 11 bases between them. Per germline, CDR1 SGHTA and CDR2 FQGNSA. This CDR3 region has 14 residues. CDR3 sequence: CASSFLRGPYEQYF. The CDR3 nucleotides read TGTGCCAGCAGCTTCCTAAGGGGTCCCTACGAGCAGTACTTC.

The chain recombines TRBV11-2 with TRBJ2-7, with 10 bases fitting TRBD2. The CDR3 totals 17 residues. Germline-derived CDR1 and CDR2 are SGHAT and FQNNGV. V trimming: 2 bases; J trimming: 3 bases; junction bases outside the gene matches: 10. CDR3 coding DNA: TGTGCCAGCAGCTTAAGAGGACTAGCGGAAATGATCTACGAGCAGTACTTC. It translates to CASSLRGLAEMIYEQYF.

This clonotype was counted only a few times. The rearrangement uses TRBV7-2 and TRBJ2-5, with TRBD1 identical over 7 bases. In germline, CDR1 is SGHTA, CDR2 FQGNSA. The CDR3 sequence is 12 residues long. V shed 5 bases, J shed 4 bases, and the junction held 1 base outside the gene matches. In DNA form, the CDR3 reads TGTGCCAGCAGCGCAGGGGGAGAGACCCAGTACTTC. Amino acids: CASSAGGETQYF.

This chain joins TRBV20-1 and TRBJ2-1; 11 bases agree with TRBD2. The V gene's germline CDR1 is DFQATT and CDR2 SNEGSKA (reference sequence). J gave up 7 bases and V 3 bases, and 8 bases lay outside the gene matches. The CDR3 consists of 15 residues. CDR3 coding DNA: TGCAGTGCTAGGGGTAGCGGGAGGGCCTCTAATGAGCAGTTCTTC. It codes for CSARGSGRASNEQFF.

A few counts support this clonotype. The chain couples TRBV12-3 or TRBV12-4 to TRBJ1-1, with a possible D match to TRBD1 (5 bases). There are 14 residues in the CDR3. Trimming shortened V by 3 bases and J by 6 bases, and 14 bases separated the two germline ends. CDR3 amino acids: CASSLGGSIPEAFF. DNA of the CDR3: TGTGCCAGCAGTTTGGGGGGGTCAATCCCTGAAGCTTTCTTT.

Ten or more counts support this clonotype. The gene calls are TRBV7-8 and TRBJ2-1; D is unclear. The CDR3 loop spans 13 amino acids. The ends were cut back, 5 bases at V and 7 bases at J, with 12 bases in the middle. Germline V gene data show CDR1 as SGHVS and CDR2 as FQNEAQ. CDR3 bases: TGTGCCAGCAGCCCCCGGATCGGAAATGAGCAGTTCTTC. This gives the protein CASSPRIGNEQFF. The full variable domain, rest sourced from reference TRBV7-8 and TRBJ2-1, is GAGVSQSPRYKVAKRGQDVALRCDPISGHVSLFWYQQALGQGPEFLTYFQNEAQLDKSGLPSDRFFAERPEGSVSTLKIQRTQQEDSAVYLCASSPRIGNEQFFGPGTRLTVL.

CDR3 sequence (DNA): TGTGCCAGCAGTGATGTTAGGGTAGGTCAGCCCCAGCATTTT. It is translated as CASSDVRVGQPQHF. The chain links TRBV6-1 to TRBJ1-5, with D uncertain. The CDR3 spans 14 residues. Deletions cut 3 bases from V and 6 bases from J, with 12 bases between. Germline CDR1 MNHNS, CDR2 SASEGT.

This clonotype was detected a few times. The chain carries TRBV11-2 and TRBJ2-2; 9 bases map to TRBD1. V dropped 3 bases and J dropped 1; count of bases not matched to a gene: 9. The CDR3 loop spans 18 amino acids. Germline-derived CDR1 and CDR2 are SGHAT and FQNNGV. The CDR3 spells CASSLRAPGQGNTGELFF. The CDR3 DNA is TGTGCCAGCAGCTTGAGGGCCCCGGGACAGGGGAACACCGGGGAGCTGTTTTTT.

The DNA for the CDR3 is TGTGCCAGCAGCGCCCAACTAGGGCCCACAGATACGCAGTATTTT. Its translation: CASSAQLGPTDTQYF. The chain employs TRBV7-2 and TRBJ2-3; weak D call: TRBD2 (5 bases). V gave up 5 bases and J gave up 2 bases, with 14 bases separating them. The CDR3 covers 15 residues. CDR1 is SGHTA, CDR2 FQGNSA, per germline.

Many counts were recorded for this clonotype. The J gene is TRBJ2-1, the V gene TRBV7-6; 8 bases align to TRBD2. V lost 2 bases and J lost 6; bases outside the gene matches: 9. CDR3 length: 16 amino acids. Germline V gene lookup returns CDR1 SGHVS and CDR2 FNYEAQ. In DNA form, the CDR3 reads TGTGCCAGCAGCTTAATGCAGCGGGGGTCTTCCAATGAGCAGTTCTTC. Protein sequence: CASSLMQRGSSNEQFF.